The clone carrying this T cell receptor (beta chain) was observed once. Its antigen remains unidentified. This entry belongs to a study of shared clonotypes between healthy human individuals. Measured with immunoSEQ multiplex PCR; TCRdb has only the in-frame clones, and not every one. The table shows around 350,000 clones, with roughly 80% occurring only once. Study outcomes and limitations: Some naive CD4 clonotypes, about 5%, turned up in common across several donors. Larger richness was generally estimated for naive than memory subsets.

From CD4+ cells came CD45RA+ naive and CD45RA-negative memory subsets. The sequence was obtained from a young man in good health. Sequenced material: memory CD4+ T cells sorted from blood. Indicated subset: CD45RA-negative fraction.

DNA of the CDR3: TGTGCCAGCAGCGTGTGGGACCGCACAGATACGCAGTATTTT. Its protein product is CASSVWDRTDTQYF. V gene TRBV9 combines with J gene TRBJ2-3; D possibly uses TRBD1 or TRBD2 (5 bases each). The germline gives CDR1 SGDLS, CDR2 YYNGEE. The CDR3 sequence is 14 residues long. The V gene lost 2 bases and the J gene lost 1 base, with 8 bases spanning the gap.